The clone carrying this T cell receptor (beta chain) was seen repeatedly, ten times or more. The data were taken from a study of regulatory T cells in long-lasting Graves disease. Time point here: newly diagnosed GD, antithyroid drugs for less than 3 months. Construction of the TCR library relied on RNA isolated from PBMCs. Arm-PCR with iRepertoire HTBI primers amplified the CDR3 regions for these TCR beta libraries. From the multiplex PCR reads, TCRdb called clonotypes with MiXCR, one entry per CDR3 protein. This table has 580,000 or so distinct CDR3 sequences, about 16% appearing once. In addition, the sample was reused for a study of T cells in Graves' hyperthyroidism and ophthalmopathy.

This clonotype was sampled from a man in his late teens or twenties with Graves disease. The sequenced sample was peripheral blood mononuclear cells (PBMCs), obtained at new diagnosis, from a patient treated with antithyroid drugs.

Written as DNA, the CDR3 is TGTGCCTGGAGTGCCGGGACGGGAAACACCATATATTTT. It codes for CAWSAGTGNTIYF. The rearrangement joins TRBV30 to TRBJ1-3; TRBD1 might be the D (5 bases). The CDR3 has 13 amino acids. Trimming stripped 1 base from V and 4 bases from J, with 8 bases between. Germline CDR1 is GTSNPN and CDR2 is SVGIG (reference sequence). Variable domain in full (rest from reference TRBV30 and TRBJ1-3): SQTIHQWPATLVQPVGSPLSLECTVEGTSNPNLYWYRQAAGRGLQLLFYSVGIGQISSEVPQNLSASRPQDRQFILSSKKLLLSDSGFYLCAWSAGTGNTIYFGEGSWLTVV.